Sequencing of this T cell receptor beta chain was carried out in a study of glioma-infiltrating T cells. Study-level points and caveats: CDR3 overlap between tissue and blood was very small.

The iRepertoire nested amplicon-rescue multiplex PCR amplified TCR alpha and beta CDR3s from RNA. Input was about 85-450 ng of tissue mRNA or PBMC total RNA. TCRdb processed the multiplex PCR reads anew with MiXCR; each CDR3 protein has one entry. Found here are about 200,000 distinct CDR3 sequences, 32% of them singletons; the top ten hold 20%. At least ten counts were recorded for this clonotype. Its antigen is unidentified. The CDR3 is made up of 15 amino acids. Germline CDR1 and CDR2: SGHRS and YFSETQ. J lost 5 bases, V lost 4 bases, and 7 bases had no gene match. The chain links TRBV5-1 to TRBJ2-1, with 9 bases that match TRBD2. This TCR derives from a human donor with low-grade glioma or glioblastoma, undergoing nonglioma brain surgery, or in good health (not recorded which). Sequenced input: glioma tissue, nonneoplastic brain tissue, or PBMCs (not recorded which). DNA for the CDR3: TGCGCCAGCAGCCCGTGGACTAGCGAGAACAATGAGCAGTTCTTC. This codes for CASSPWTSENNEQFF.